The clone carrying this T cell receptor (beta chain) has more than one count but fewer than ten. The source of the sample is a study of human T cells and chemical hapten exposure. Germline values: CDR1 MNHNS, CDR2 SASEGT. The CDR3 has 15 amino acids. Trimming shortened V by 4 bases and J by 2 bases, and 14 bases separated the two germline ends. This sample's time point: patch test 2, 6 weeks after DPC sensitization. Treatment denoted: therapeutic diphenylcyclopropenone sensitization with weekly scalp DPC. Researchers extracted total RNA from unfractionated whole blood. From the RACE reads, TCRdb called clonotypes with MiXCR, one entry per CDR3 protein. Found here are roughly 43,000 distinct CDR3 sequences, roughly 9% of them singletons; the top ten hold about 14%.

This chain links TRBV6-1 with TRBJ1-1; tentative D call: TRBD1 (6 bases). This TCR came from a woman under 40 with alopecia areata. Some clones in this sample may be carry-over from other donors' samples. Sequencing used whole blood, obtained in connection with sensitization to the hapten diphenylcyclopropenone (DPC). The CDR3 loop is CASSGIGQLNTEAFF. CDR3 DNA sequence: TGTGCCAGCAGTGGAATTGGACAGTTAAACACTGAAGCTTTCTTT.